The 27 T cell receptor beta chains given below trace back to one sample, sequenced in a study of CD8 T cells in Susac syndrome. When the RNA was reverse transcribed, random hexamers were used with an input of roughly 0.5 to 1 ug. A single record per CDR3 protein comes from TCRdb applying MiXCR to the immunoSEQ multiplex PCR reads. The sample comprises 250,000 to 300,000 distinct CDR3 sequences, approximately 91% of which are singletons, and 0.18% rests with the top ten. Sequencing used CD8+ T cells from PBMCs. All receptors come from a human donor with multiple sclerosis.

CDR3 amino acids: CASSAGTSGRVWETQYF. The CDR3 bases are TGTGCCAGCAGCGCCGGGACTAGCGGGAGGGTGTGGGAGACCCAGTACTTC. V and J are TRBV6-1 and TRBJ2-5; 16 bases agree with TRBD2. The length of the CDR3 is 17 residues. CDR1 and CDR2 from the germline V gene are MNHNS and SASEGT. J gave up 5 bases and V 6 bases, and 9 bases lay outside the gene matches.

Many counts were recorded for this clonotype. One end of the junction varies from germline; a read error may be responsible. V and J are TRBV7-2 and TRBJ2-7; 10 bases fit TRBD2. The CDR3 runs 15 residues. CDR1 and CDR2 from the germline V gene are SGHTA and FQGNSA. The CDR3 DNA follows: TGCGCCAGCAGCCAGTGGTGGACTAGCGGCTACGAGCAGTACTTC. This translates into CASSQWWTSGYEQYF.

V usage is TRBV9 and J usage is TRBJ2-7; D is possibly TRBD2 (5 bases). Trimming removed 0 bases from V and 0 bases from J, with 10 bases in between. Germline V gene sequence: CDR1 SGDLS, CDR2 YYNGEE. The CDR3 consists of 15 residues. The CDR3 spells CASSVATGNSYEQYF. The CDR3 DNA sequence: TGTGCCAGCAGCGTAGCTACGGGGAACTCCTACGAGCAGTACTTC. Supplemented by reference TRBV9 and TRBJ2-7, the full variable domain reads DSGVTQTPKHLITATGQRVTLRCSPRSGDLSVYWYQQSLDQGLQFLIQYYNGEERAKGNILERFSAQQFPDLHSELNLSSLELGDSALYFCASSVATGNSYEQYFGPGTRLTVT.

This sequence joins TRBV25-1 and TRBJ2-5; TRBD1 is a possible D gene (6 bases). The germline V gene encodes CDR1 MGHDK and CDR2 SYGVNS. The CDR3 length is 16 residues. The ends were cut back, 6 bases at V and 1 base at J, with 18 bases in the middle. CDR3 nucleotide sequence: TGTGCCAGCAGCCCCCCAAGGGACAACCTCCAAGAGACCCAGTACTTC. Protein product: CASSPPRDNLQETQYF.

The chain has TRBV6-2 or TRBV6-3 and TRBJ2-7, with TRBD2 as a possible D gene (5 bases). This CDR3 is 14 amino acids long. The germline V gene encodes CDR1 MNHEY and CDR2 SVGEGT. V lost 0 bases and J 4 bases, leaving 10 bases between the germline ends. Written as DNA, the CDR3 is TGTGCCAGCAGTTACTCCCTCCGGGGATACGAGCAGTACTTC. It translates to CASSYSLRGYEQYF.

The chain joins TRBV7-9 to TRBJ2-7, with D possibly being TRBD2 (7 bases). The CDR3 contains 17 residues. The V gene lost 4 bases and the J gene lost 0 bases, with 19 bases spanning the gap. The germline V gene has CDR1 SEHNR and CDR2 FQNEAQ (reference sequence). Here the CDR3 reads CASSSDDRAGASYEQYF. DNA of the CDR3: TGTGCCAGCAGCTCCGACGATCGGGCGGGGGCCTCCTACGAGCAGTACTTC. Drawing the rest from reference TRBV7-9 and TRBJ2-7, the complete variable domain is DTGVSQNPRHKITKRGQNVTFRCDPISEHNRLYWYRQTLGQGPEFLTYFQNEAQLEKSRLLSDRFSAERPKGSFSTLEIQRTEQGDSAMYLCASSSDDRAGASYEQYFGPGTRLTVT.

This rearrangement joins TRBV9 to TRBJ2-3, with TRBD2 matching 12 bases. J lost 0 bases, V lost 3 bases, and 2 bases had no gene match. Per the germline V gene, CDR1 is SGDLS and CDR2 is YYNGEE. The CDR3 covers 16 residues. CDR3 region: CASSASGGASTDTQYF. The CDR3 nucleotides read TGTGCCAGCAGCGCTAGCGGGGGGGCTAGCACAGATACGCAGTATTTT.

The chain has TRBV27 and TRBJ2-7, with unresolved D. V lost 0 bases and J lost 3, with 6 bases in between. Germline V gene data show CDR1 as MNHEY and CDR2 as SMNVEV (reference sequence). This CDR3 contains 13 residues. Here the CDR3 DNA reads TGTGCCAGCAGTTTATCGTGGTACTACGAGCAGTACTTC. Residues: CASSLSWYYEQYF.

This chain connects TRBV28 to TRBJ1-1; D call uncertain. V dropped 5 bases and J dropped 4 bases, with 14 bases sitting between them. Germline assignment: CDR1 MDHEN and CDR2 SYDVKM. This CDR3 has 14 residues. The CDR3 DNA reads TGTGCCAGCAGTCCCGAGGCTATGGTCACTGAAGCTTTCTTT. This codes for CASSPEAMVTEAFF. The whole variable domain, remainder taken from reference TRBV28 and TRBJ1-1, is DVKVTQSSRYLVKRTGEKVFLECVQDMDHENMFWYRQDPGLGLRLIYFSYDVKMKEKGDIPEGYSVSREKKERFSLILESASTNQTSMYLCASSPEAMVTEAFFGQGTRLTVV.

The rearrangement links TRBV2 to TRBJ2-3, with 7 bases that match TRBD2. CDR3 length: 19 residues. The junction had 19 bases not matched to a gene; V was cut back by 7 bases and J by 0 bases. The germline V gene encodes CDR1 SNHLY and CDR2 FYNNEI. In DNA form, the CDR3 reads TGTGCCAGCACCGCAGGGCCCCCACTAGCGCCGAGAAGCACAGATACGCAGTATTTT. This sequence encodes CASTAGPPLAPRSTDTQYF. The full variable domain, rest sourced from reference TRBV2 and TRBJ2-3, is EPEVTQTPSHQVTQMGQEVILRCVPISNHLYFYWYRQILGQKVEFLVSFYNNEISEKSEIFDDQFSVERPDGSNFTLKIRSTKLEDSAMYFCASTAGPPLAPRSTDTQYFGPGTRLTVL.

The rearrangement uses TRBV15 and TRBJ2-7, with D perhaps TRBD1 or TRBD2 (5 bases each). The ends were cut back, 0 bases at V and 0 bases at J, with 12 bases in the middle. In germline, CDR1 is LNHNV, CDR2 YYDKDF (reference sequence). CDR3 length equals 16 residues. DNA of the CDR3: TGTGCCACCAGCAGAGATCAAGCAGGGAGCTCCTACGAGCAGTACTTC. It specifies CATSRDQAGSSYEQYF.

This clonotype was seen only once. CDR3 sequence reads: CASSQGPSAYEQYF. For the CDR3, the DNA is TGCGCCAGCAGCCAAGGGCCCAGCGCCTACGAGCAGTACTTC. This chain uses TRBV4-3 with TRBJ2-7; no reliable D call. CDR3 length equals 14 residues. Trimming stripped 1 base from V and 2 bases from J, with 9 bases between. The germline V gene encodes CDR1 LGHNA and CDR2 YSLEER.

CDR3 residues: CASSDPGLAREQFF. DNA of the CDR3: TGTGCCAGCAGTGACCCGGGACTAGCACGTGAGCAGTTCTTC. V is TRBV25-1 and J is TRBJ2-1; 9 positions match TRBD2. V gave up 3 bases and J gave up 9 bases; unmatched junction bases: 6. Germline assignment: CDR1 MGHDK and CDR2 SYGVNS. The CDR3 spans 14 residues.

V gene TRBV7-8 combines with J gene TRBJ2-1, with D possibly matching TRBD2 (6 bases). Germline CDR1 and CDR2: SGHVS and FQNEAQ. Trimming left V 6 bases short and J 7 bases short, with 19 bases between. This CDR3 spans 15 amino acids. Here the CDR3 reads CASRLAGMGLNEQFF. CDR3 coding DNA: TGTGCCAGCAGACTAGCCGGGATGGGGTTAAATGAGCAGTTCTTC. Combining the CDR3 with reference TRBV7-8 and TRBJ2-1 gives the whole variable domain GAGVSQSPRYKVAKRGQDVALRCDPISGHVSLFWYQQALGQGPEFLTYFQNEAQLDKSGLPSDRFFAERPEGSVSTLKIQRTQQEDSAVYLCASRLAGMGLNEQFFGPGTRLTVL.

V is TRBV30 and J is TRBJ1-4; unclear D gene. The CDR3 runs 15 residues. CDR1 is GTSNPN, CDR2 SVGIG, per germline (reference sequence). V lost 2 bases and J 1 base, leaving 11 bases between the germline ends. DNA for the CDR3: TGTGCCTGGAGTCCCCCAGAAGGAACTAATGAAAAACTGTTTTTT. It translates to CAWSPPEGTNEKLFF.

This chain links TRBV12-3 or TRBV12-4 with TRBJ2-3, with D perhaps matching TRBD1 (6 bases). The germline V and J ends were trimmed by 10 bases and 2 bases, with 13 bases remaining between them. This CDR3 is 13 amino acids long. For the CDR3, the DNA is TGTGCCACCCGGGACACCACCACAGATACGCAGTATTTT. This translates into CATRDTTTDTQYF.

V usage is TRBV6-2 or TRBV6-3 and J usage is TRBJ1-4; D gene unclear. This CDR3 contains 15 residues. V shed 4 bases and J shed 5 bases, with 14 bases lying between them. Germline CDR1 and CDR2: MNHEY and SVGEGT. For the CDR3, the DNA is TGTGCCAGCAGTTCGATAGAACATCGGAATGAAAAACTGTTTTTT. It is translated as CASSSIEHRNEKLFF.

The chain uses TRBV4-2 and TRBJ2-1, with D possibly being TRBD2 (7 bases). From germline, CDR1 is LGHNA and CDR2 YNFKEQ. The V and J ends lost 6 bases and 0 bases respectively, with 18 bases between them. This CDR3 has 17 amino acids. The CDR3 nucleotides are TGTGCCAGCAGTCACGGGGGGCGTCTCCACTCCTACAATGAGCAGTTCTTC. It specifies CASSHGGRLHSYNEQFF.

The CDR3 loop reads CASRPLGLDAAETQYF. The CDR3 nucleotides read TGTGCCAGTAGACCTTTGGGACTAGATGCGGCAGAGACCCAGTACTTC. The chain joins TRBV19 to TRBJ2-5, with 8 bases aligning to TRBD2. The V segment lost 6 bases and the J segment 4 bases; nucleotides outside the gene matches: 13. Germline assignment: CDR1 LNHDA and CDR2 SQIVND (reference sequence). The CDR3 is 16 residues long. Full variable domain (remainder filled in from reference TRBV19 and TRBJ2-5): DGGITQSPKYLFRKEGQNVTLSCEQNLNHDAMYWYRQDPGQGLRLIYYSQIVNDFQKGDIAEGYSVSREKKESFPLTVTSAQKNPTAFYLCASRPLGLDAAETQYFGPGTRLLVL.

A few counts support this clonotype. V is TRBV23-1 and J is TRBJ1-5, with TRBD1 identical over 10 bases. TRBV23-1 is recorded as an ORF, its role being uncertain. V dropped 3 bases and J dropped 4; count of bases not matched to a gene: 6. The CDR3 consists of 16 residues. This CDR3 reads CASSHRDRGGNQPQHF. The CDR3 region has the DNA TGCGCCAGCAGTCATAGGGACAGGGGAGGGAATCAGCCCCAGCATTTT.

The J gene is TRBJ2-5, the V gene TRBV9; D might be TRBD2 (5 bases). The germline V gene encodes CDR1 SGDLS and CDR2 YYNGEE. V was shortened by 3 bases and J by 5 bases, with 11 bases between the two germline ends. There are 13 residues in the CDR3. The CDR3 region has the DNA TGTGCCAGCAGCGCCCCTAGCCGGGAGACCCAGTACTTC. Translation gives CASSAPSRETQYF.

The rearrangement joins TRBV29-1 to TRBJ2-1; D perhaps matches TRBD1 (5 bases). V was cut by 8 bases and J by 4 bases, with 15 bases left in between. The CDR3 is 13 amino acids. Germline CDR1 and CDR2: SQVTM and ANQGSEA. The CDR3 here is CSTLSGQYNEQFF. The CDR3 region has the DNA TGCAGCACCCTATCAGGGCAGTACAATGAGCAGTTCTTC.

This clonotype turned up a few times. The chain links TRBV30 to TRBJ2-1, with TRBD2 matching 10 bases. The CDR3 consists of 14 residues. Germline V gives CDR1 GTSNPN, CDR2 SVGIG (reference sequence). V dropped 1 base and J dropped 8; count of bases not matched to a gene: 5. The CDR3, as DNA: TGTGCCTGGAGTGGAAGCGGGGGGGCGGATGAGCAGTTCTTC. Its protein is CAWSGSGGADEQFF.

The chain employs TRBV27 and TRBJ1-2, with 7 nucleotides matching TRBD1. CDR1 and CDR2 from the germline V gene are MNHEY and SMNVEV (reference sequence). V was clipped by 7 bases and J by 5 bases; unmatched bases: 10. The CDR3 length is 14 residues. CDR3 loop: CASKLTGDGYGYTF. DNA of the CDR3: TGTGCCAGCAAATTAACAGGGGATGGTTATGGCTACACCTTC.

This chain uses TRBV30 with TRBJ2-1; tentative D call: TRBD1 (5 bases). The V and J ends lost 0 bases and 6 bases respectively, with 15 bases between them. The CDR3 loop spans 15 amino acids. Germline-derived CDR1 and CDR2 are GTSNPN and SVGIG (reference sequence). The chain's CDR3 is CAWSVQGDRGNEQFF. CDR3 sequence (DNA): TGTGCCTGGAGTGTACAAGGGGATCGTGGCAATGAGCAGTTCTTC.

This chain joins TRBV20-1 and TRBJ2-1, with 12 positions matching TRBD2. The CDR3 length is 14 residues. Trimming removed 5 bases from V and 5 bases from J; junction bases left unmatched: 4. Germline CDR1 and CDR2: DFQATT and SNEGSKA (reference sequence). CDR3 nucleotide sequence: TGCAGTGCTCTTAGACTAGCGGGAGACAATGAGCAGTTCTTC. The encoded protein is CSALRLAGDNEQFF.

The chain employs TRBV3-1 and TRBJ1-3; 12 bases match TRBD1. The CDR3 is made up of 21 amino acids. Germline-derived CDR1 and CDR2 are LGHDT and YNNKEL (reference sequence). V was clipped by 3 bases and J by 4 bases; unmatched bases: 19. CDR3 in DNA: TGTGCCAGCAGCCATGAGTTGGGGACAGGGGGCCTCGGTCCTCTGGGAAACACCATATATTTT. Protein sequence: CASSHELGTGGLGPLGNTIYF.